The 30 T cell receptor beta chains reported below all come from one sample, sequenced in a study of cytomegalovirus exposure and HLA in healthy donors. The PCR was carried out with 60 Vbeta primers and 13 Jbeta primers. TCRdb's table, derived via immunoSEQ multiplex PCR, lists solely in-frame clones and lacks some. The repertoire holds about 190,000 clones, with over 60% as singletons. Material: PBMCs. Receptor source: a woman in her thirties or forties in good health and CMV-seronegative.

This rearrangement joins TRBV4-1 to TRBJ2-1; 7 nucleotides line up with TRBD2. Looked up from germline, CDR1 is MGHRA and CDR2 is YSYEKL. The CDR3 has 16 residues. J lost 3 bases, V lost 0 bases, and 5 bases had no gene match. The CDR3 loop reads CASSQELAMGYNEQFF. CDR3 DNA: TGCGCCAGCAGCCAAGAACTAGCGATGGGCTACAATGAGCAGTTCTTC.

This sequence joins TRBV27 and TRBJ2-7; 9 bases fit TRBD2. Germline V CDR1 and CDR2: MNHEY, SMNVEV (reference sequence). This CDR3 is 16 amino acids long. V lost 4 bases, J lost 2 bases, and 9 bases stayed unmatched. The CDR3: CASSSRPKRGAYEQYV. The DNA of the CDR3 is TGTGCCAGCAGTTCTAGACCGAAGCGGGGGGCCTACGAGCAGTACGTC.

This clone was seen a few times. The V call is TRBV30, the J call TRBJ2-1, with 11 bases fitting TRBD2. This CDR3 has 16 residues. Germline CDR1 and CDR2: GTSNPN and SVGIG (reference sequence). Trimming at V came to 4 bases and at J to 2 bases, leaving 7 bases not matched to a gene. The CDR3 region is CAWKLAGVGPYNEQFF. CDR3 coding DNA: TGTGCCTGGAAACTAGCGGGAGTCGGGCCCTACAATGAGCAGTTCTTC. Combining the CDR3 with reference TRBV30 and TRBJ2-1 gives the whole variable domain SQTIHQWPATLVQPVGSPLSLECTVEGTSNPNLYWYRQAAGRGLQLLFYSVGIGQISSEVPQNLSASRPQDRQFILSSKKLLLSDSGFYLCAWKLAGVGPYNEQFFGPGTRLTVL.

This chain connects TRBV7-8 to TRBJ2-1; D gene unclear. The ends were cut back, 1 base at V and 0 bases at J, with 7 bases in the middle. The CDR3 is made up of 15 amino acids. Looked up from germline, CDR1 is SGHVS and CDR2 is FQNEAQ. In nucleotides, the CDR3 is TGTGCCAGCAGCTTAGTGCGGAGCTCCTACAATGAGCAGTTCTTC. Translation gives CASSLVRSSYNEQFF.

This rearrangement joins TRBV14 to TRBJ2-7; D is perhaps TRBD2 (5 bases). Deletions cut 4 bases from V and 2 bases from J, with 9 bases between. The CDR3 has 13 residues. CDR1 SGHDN and CDR2 FVKESK come from the germline V gene. The CDR3 here is CASSRLGTYEQYF. The CDR3 nucleotides are TGTGCCAGCAGCCGTCTCGGGACCTACGAGCAGTACTTC.

The chain is built from TRBV29-1 and TRBJ2-1, with 9 bases lining up with TRBD2. This CDR3 comprises 15 residues. Germline V gene lookup returns CDR1 SQVTM and CDR2 ANQGSEA. V lost 6 bases to trimming and J lost 4 bases; unmatched junction nucleotides: 10. For the CDR3, the DNA is TGCAGCGTGGGGGGGGGTAGCGGGAGTTACAATGAGCAGTTCTTC. Translated, it gives CSVGGGSGSYNEQFF.

This clone has more than one count but fewer than ten. This sequence joins TRBV12-1 and TRBJ2-7; TRBD1, the table's D call, lacks a check against the DNA. TRBV12-1 counts as a pseudogene. CDR3 length: 15 amino acids. This CDR3 is CASSSEDRARYEQYV. CDR3 DNA: TGTGCCAGCAGCTCCGAGGACAGGGCCCGCTACGAGCAGTACGTC.

As concerns this clone: Within the sample, other DNA sequences also encode this same CDR3. This sequence joins TRBV7-9 and TRBJ1-1; 8 bases are shared with TRBD1. V lost 1 base and J lost 7; bases outside the gene matches: 5. Germline loops: CDR1 SEHNR, CDR2 FQNEAQ (reference sequence). This CDR3 has 14 amino acids. CDR3 region: CASSLDRGKDEAFF. In DNA form, the CDR3 reads TGTGCCAGCAGCTTAGACAGGGGGAAGGATGAAGCTTTCTTT.

The chain recombines TRBV6-1 with TRBJ2-1; 7 nucleotides agree with TRBD1. Germline lookup yields CDR1 MNHNS and CDR2 SASEGT. The CDR3 totals 13 residues. Trimming at V came to 6 bases and at J to 15 bases, leaving 14 bases not matched to a gene. In DNA, the CDR3 is TGTGCCAGCAGAGACGTCCAGGGGGTCGCGGGGTTCTTC. Amino acid sequence: CASRDVQGVAGFF.

The chain employs TRBV10-3 and TRBJ1-1; D remains ambiguous. The CDR3 is made up of 13 amino acids. V was cut by 8 bases and J by 2 bases, with 12 bases left in between. Germline CDR1 reads ENHRY; CDR2 reads SYGVKD. CDR3 in amino acids: CAIRRGPNTEAFF. The DNA of the CDR3 is TGTGCCATCCGCAGAGGGCCAAACACTGAAGCTTTCTTT.

This clone was counted a single time. In DNA, the CDR3 is TGTGCCAGCAGCTTGCGTAGCGGGAGTTTTGCTTACGAGCAGTACTTC. Its translation: CASSLRSGSFAYEQYF. The genes are TRBV7-2 and TRBJ2-7, with 9 bases fitting TRBD2. Germline CDR1 reads SGHTA; CDR2 reads FQGNSA. The CDR3 totals 16 residues. The V and J ends lost 3 bases and 4 bases, in that order; junction bases with no gene match: 10. The full variable domain, completed using reference TRBV7-2 and TRBJ2-7, is GAGVSQSPSNKVTEKGKDVELRCDPISGHTALYWYRQSLGQGLEFLIYFQGNSAPDKSGLPSDRFSAERTGGSVSTLTIQRTQQEDSAVYLCASSLRSGSFAYEQYFGPGTRLTVT.

The rearrangement uses TRBV30 and TRBJ1-2; D not resolved. Looked up from germline, CDR1 is GTSNPN and CDR2 is SVGIG (reference sequence). The CDR3 contains 12 residues. V gave up 2 bases and J gave up 5 bases, with 9 bases separating them. CDR3 in amino acids: CAWSPGEYGYTF. CDR3 DNA: TGTGCCTGGAGTCCGGGAGAGTATGGCTACACCTTC. Variable domain in full (rest from reference TRBV30 and TRBJ1-2): SQTIHQWPATLVQPVGSPLSLECTVEGTSNPNLYWYRQAAGRGLQLLFYSVGIGQISSEVPQNLSASRPQDRQFILSSKKLLLSDSGFYLCAWSPGEYGYTFGSGTRLTVV.

The rearrangement links TRBV13 to TRBJ2-3; TRBD1 matches 7 bases. CDR1 is PRHDT, CDR2 FYEKMQ, per germline (reference sequence). The CDR3 is 17 residues long. V was pared by 4 bases and J by 0 bases, with 10 bases of the junction left unmatched. The CDR3 DNA follows: TGTGCCAGCAGCTCCCAGACAGGGTACACTAGCACAGATACGCAGTATTTT. It is translated as CASSSQTGYTSTDTQYF.

V gene TRBV7-2 combines with J gene TRBJ1-6; D is perhaps TRBD1 (5 bases). Trimming pared 5 bases from V and 6 bases from J, leaving 11 bases between. The germline gives CDR1 SGHTA, CDR2 FQGNSA. The CDR3 totals 14 residues. The CDR3 DNA is TGTGCCAGCAGCATTGGGCAGGGTAATTCACCCCTCCACTTT. Translation: CASSIGQGNSPLHF.

The chain uses TRBV7-2 and TRBJ2-5, with 9 bases that match TRBD2. The DNA matches TRBJ2-7 better at its end, which makes the J call doubtful. Germline CDR1 is SGHTA and CDR2 is FQGNSA. CDR3 length: 16 residues. CDR3 sequence (DNA): TGTGCCAGCAGCTTAGTTCTAGGCGGGAGGGGTTACGAGCAGTACTTC. Encoded protein: CASSLVLGGRGYEQYF.

The V gene is TRBV4-3, the J gene TRBJ1-1; 12 nucleotides match TRBD1. This CDR3 contains 15 residues. With V trimmed by 3 bases and J by 11 bases, 10 bases remained unmatched. Germline CDR1 is LGHNA and CDR2 is YSLEER. In DNA form, the CDR3 reads TGCGCCAGCAGCCACGATCCCGGGACAGGGGGCCACGCTTTCTTT. Amino acid sequence: CASSHDPGTGGHAFF.

The rearrangement joins TRBV11-2 to TRBJ2-7, with D possibly TRBD1 on 6 matching bases. Germline lookup yields CDR1 SGHAT and CDR2 FQNNGV. The CDR3 is 13 residues long. Trimming cost V 5 bases and J 3 bases, with 11 bases left between them. DNA of the CDR3: TGTGCCAGCAGCCGGGACACGTTCTACGAGCAGTACTTC. Translation: CASSRDTFYEQYF.

The genes are TRBV28 and TRBJ2-7; possible D gene TRBD1, 5 bases. Trimming took 3 bases from V and 3 from J, leaving 12 bases between them. Per the germline V gene, CDR1 is MDHEN and CDR2 is SYDVKM. The CDR3 runs to 14 residues. The CDR3 nucleotides are TGTGCCAGCAGTTTGTTAAGGCAGGGCTACGAGCAGTACGTC. Translating gives CASSLLRQGYEQYV.

The sample holds one count of this clone. The chain employs TRBV29-1 and TRBJ2-1; possibly TRBD1 for D (6 bases). Looked up from germline, CDR1 is SQVTM and CDR2 is ANQGSEA. The CDR3 contains 13 residues. Trimming took 1 base from V and 9 from J, leaving 13 bases between them. CDR3 DNA: TGCAGCGTTGAAGCCACAGGGATGGGTGAGCAGTTCTTC. Its translation: CSVEATGMGEQFF.

The chain links TRBV6-5 to TRBJ1-5; no clear D gene. The CDR3 runs 13 residues. The germline V and J ends were trimmed by 6 bases and 4 bases, with 10 bases remaining between them. Per germline, CDR1 MNHEY and CDR2 SVGAGI. In DNA form, the CDR3 reads TGTGCCAGCAGCCGAAACATTAATCAGCCCCAGCATTTT. Translated, it gives CASSRNINQPQHF.

The chain links TRBV28 to TRBJ1-3; D gene unclear. The germline V gene encodes CDR1 MDHEN and CDR2 SYDVKM. V dropped 7 bases and J dropped 0 bases, with 16 bases sitting between them. This CDR3 is built from 16 residues. The DNA of the CDR3 is TGTGCCAGCACCACCCCCGGGAGGTTCTCTGGAAACACCATATATTTT. Translation gives CASTTPGRFSGNTIYF. The complete variable domain, with remaining parts taken from reference TRBV28 and TRBJ1-3, reads DVKVTQSSRYLVKRTGEKVFLECVQDMDHENMFWYRQDPGLGLRLIYFSYDVKMKEKGDIPEGYSVSREKKERFSLILESASTNQTSMYLCASTTPGRFSGNTIYFGEGSWLTVV.

The DNA for the CDR3 is TGTGCCAGCAGCTTAATGAGTATGGGGGCGCAGCCCCAGCATTTT. Translating gives CASSLMSMGAQPQHF. The rearrangement links TRBV7-8 to TRBJ1-5; possible D gene TRBD1, 6 bases. CDR3 size: 15 residues. Germline CDR1 is SGHVS and CDR2 is FQNEAQ. Trimming removed 2 bases from V and 7 bases from J, with 15 bases in between.

This clone was seen a few times. This rearrangement joins TRBV19 to TRBJ2-1; no definite D call. Germline CDR1 reads LNHDA; CDR2 reads SQIVND (reference sequence). V shed 1 base and J shed 6 bases, with 10 bases lying between them. The CDR3 length is 14 residues. The DNA of the CDR3 is TGTGCCAGTAGTATAGGCGGCCTCAGCAATGAGCAGTTCTTC. This sequence encodes CASSIGGLSNEQFF.

The gene calls are TRBV6-6 and TRBJ1-1; 10 nucleotides align to TRBD1. This CDR3 contains 16 residues. Germline-derived CDR1 and CDR2 are MNHNY and SVGAGI (reference sequence). V lost 4 bases, J lost 6 bases, and 11 bases stayed unmatched. CDR3 protein: CASSLNPGQGSPEAFF. CDR3 DNA sequence: TGTGCCAGCAGTTTGAACCCGGGACAGGGGAGCCCTGAAGCTTTCTTT.

The genes are TRBV4-3 and TRBJ1-2; 7 positions agree with TRBD1. Germline values: CDR1 LGHNA, CDR2 YSLEER. This CDR3 is built from 15 residues. J was trimmed by 0 bases and V by 6 bases; bases with no gene match: 7. The CDR3, as DNA: TGCGCCAGCAGGCCCGGGACAGAAGCTAACTATGGCTACACCTTC. It specifies CASRPGTEANYGYTF.

V and J are TRBV30 and TRBJ2-7; 8 nucleotides line up with TRBD1. This CDR3 spans 14 amino acids. V lost 4 bases and J lost 0; bases outside the gene matches: 5. Germline V gene lookup returns CDR1 GTSNPN and CDR2 SVGIG (reference sequence). This CDR3 is CAWTRDRNSYEQYF. The DNA for the CDR3 is TGTGCCTGGACCCGGGACAGGAACTCCTACGAGCAGTACTTC.

CDR3 protein: CASSLGGEPYEQYF. The CDR3 DNA reads as TGTGCCAGCAGCTTGGGGGGGGAACCCTACGAGCAGTACTTC. The chain combines TRBV7-9 with TRBJ2-7; 7 bases map to TRBD2. Germline assignment: CDR1 SEHNR and CDR2 FQNEAQ (reference sequence). J was trimmed by 2 bases and V by 3 bases; bases with no gene match: 4. The CDR3 length is 14 residues.

The genes are TRBV7-2 and TRBJ1-5; weak D call: TRBD1 (5 bases). Trimming took 1 base from V and 5 from J, leaving 18 bases between them. Germline values: CDR1 SGHTA, CDR2 FQGNSA. The CDR3 loop spans 17 amino acids. The CDR3 DNA reads as TGTGCCAGCAGCTTAGTTCGTAGTCAGGGCAGTGATCAGCCCCAGCATTTT. As protein: CASSLVRSQGSDQPQHF.

The V call is TRBV21-1, the J call TRBJ2-1; TRBD2 is taken as the D call from the table, unchecked against the DNA. TRBV21-1 is a known pseudogene. The CDR3 runs 19 residues. DNA of the CDR3: TGTGCCAGCGGGCCGGGACCGAAGATTCCGGGACTAGCGTGCAGTGAGCAGTTCTTC. It translates to CASGPGPKIPGLACSEQFF.

V and J are TRBV27 and TRBJ1-2; 7 nucleotides line up with TRBD1. This CDR3 is 16 amino acids long. V lost 2 bases, J lost 7 bases, and 13 bases stayed unmatched. The germline CDR1 and CDR2 sequences are MNHEY and SMNVEV (reference sequence). CDR3: CASSLVQGMGVSGYTF. In DNA, the CDR3 is TGTGCCAGCAGTTTAGTACAGGGGATGGGTGTAAGTGGCTACACCTTC.